This TCR beta chain was recorded in a study of CD8 T cells in ankylosing spondylitis. TCRdb re-called the 5' RACE reads with MiXCR, one entry per CDR3 protein. The data hold around 39,000 distinct CDR3 sequences, with approximately 10% observed a single time. Study-wide findings and caveats: There was reportedly significant enrichment of clones that were disease-linked in matched ankylosing spondylitis synovial fluid.

This CDR3 spans 13 amino acids. Germline V gene data show CDR1 as DFQATT and CDR2 as SNEGSKA (reference sequence). Trimming took off 4 bases at V and 4 bases at J, with 12 bases between the two ends. Concerning this clonotype: Its antigen is unknown.

The receptor's source is a male donor with ankylosing spondylitis. The chain couples TRBV20-1 to TRBJ2-3; D is perhaps TRBD1 or TRBD2 (5 bases each). Sequences were obtained from synovial fluid, either unsorted or a sorted T cell fraction (not recorded which). The CDR3 is CSANQGPPDTQYF. For the CDR3, the DNA is TGCAGTGCTAATCAGGGACCTCCAGATACGCAGTATTTT.